Shown below are 27 T cell receptor beta chains from a single sample sequenced in a study of cytomegalovirus exposure and HLA in healthy donors. Primers: 60 Vbeta forward and 13 Jbeta reverse. TCRdb's copy holds only in-frame clones and misses some; the assay was immunoSEQ multiplex PCR. Seen here are 90,000 to 100,000 clones, about 74% observed once, and the top ten hold 1.5% to 2%. The sample comprised PBMCs. The receptors come from a male donor in good health and CMV-seronegative.

The chain joins TRBV28 to TRBJ1-4, with D perhaps TRBD1 (5 bases). Deletions cut 5 bases from V and 13 bases from J, with 14 bases between. Germline V gene sequence: CDR1 MDHEN, CDR2 SYDVKM. The CDR3 extends over 12 amino acids. CDR3 residues: CASSTTPQGLFF. In DNA form, the CDR3 reads TGTGCCAGCAGTACTACGCCCCAGGGACTGTTTTTT.

This clone was picked up a small number of times. The chain links TRBV14 to TRBJ2-1, with a possible D match to TRBD1 (6 bases). The germline CDR1 and CDR2 sequences are SGHDN and FVKESK. The CDR3 is made up of 16 amino acids. The V gene lost 4 bases and the J gene lost 0 bases, with 13 bases spanning the gap. As DNA, the CDR3 is TGTGCCAGCAGCCTTATGACAGGTAGCTCCTACAATGAGCAGTTCTTC. It yields the protein CASSLMTGSSYNEQFF.

The rearrangement joins TRBV13 to TRBJ2-7; TRBD2 agrees at 9 bases. CDR1 PRHDT and CDR2 FYEKMQ come from the germline V gene (reference sequence). V gave up 0 bases and J gave up 6 bases; unmatched junction bases: 6. This CDR3 is built from 15 residues. CDR3 residues: CASSLGSSGSSEQYF. CDR3 nucleotide sequence: TGTGCCAGCAGCTTAGGTAGTAGCGGGAGTAGCGAGCAGTACTTC.

The chain has TRBV6-5 and TRBJ2-1; D may be TRBD2 (6 bases). Trimming removed 7 bases from V and 6 bases from J, with 16 bases in between. The CDR3 length is 14 residues. The germline V gene has CDR1 MNHEY and CDR2 SVGAGI. CDR3 region: CASKEVGGRNEQFF. As DNA, the CDR3 is TGTGCCAGCAAGGAAGTCGGGGGACGCAATGAGCAGTTCTTC.

The chain joins TRBV6-5 to TRBJ1-1; 12 bases map to TRBD1. Germline V gene data show CDR1 as MNHEY and CDR2 as SVGAGI. Trimming removed 6 bases from V and 4 bases from J; junction bases left unmatched: 6. This CDR3 is built from 15 residues. The CDR3 coding sequence is TGTGCCAGCAGGGGACAGGGGGCGATTGGCACTGAAGCTTTCTTT. This encodes CASRGQGAIGTEAFF.

The gene calls are TRBV28 and TRBJ1-5; TRBD1 might be the D (5 bases). V lost 5 bases, J lost 4 bases, and 12 bases lay in between. This CDR3 has 14 amino acids. Germline V CDR1 and CDR2: MDHEN, SYDVKM. The CDR3 nucleotides read TGTGCCAGCAGTCCGACAGACTTGAATCAGCCCCAGCATTTT. Translation: CASSPTDLNQPQHF.

This clone turned up a few times. The J gene is TRBJ2-7, the V gene TRBV15, with a weak D call TRBD1 (6 bases). CDR1 LNHNV and CDR2 YYDKDF come from the germline V gene (reference sequence). V lost 3 bases and J lost 2, with 8 bases in between. The CDR3 has 13 residues. The CDR3 nucleotides read TGTGCCACCAGCAGCACAGGGCCCTACGAGCAGTACTTC. Its translation: CATSSTGPYEQYF.

This chain links TRBV2 with TRBJ1-2, with TRBD1 as a possible D gene (5 bases). CDR3 length: 13 residues. Trimming stripped 7 bases from V and 0 bases from J, with 9 bases between. Germline V lookup: CDR1 SNHLY, CDR2 FYNNEI. CDR3: CASNAGANYGYTF. The DNA of the CDR3 is TGTGCCAGCAACGCGGGGGCTAACTATGGCTACACCTTC.

Notes on this clone: At one of its ends the junction is not consistent with the germline gene, which may arise from a read error. The chain is built from TRBV7-9 and TRBJ2-7; D is ambiguous. The CDR3 covers 12 residues. Germline values: CDR1 SEHNR, CDR2 FQNEAQ (reference sequence). The CDR3 sequence is CASSLVGTVLGF. DNA of the CDR3: TGTGCCAGCAGCTTAGTAGGCACAGTTCTTGGCTTC.

This clone was detected a few times. The chain uses TRBV30 and TRBJ2-3; 13 bases are shared with TRBD2. This CDR3 is built from 17 residues. Germline V gene sequence: CDR1 GTSNPN, CDR2 SVGIG (reference sequence). Losses at the gene ends were 2 bases for V and 4 bases for J; bases not matched to a gene: 9. CDR3 DNA sequence: TGTGCCTGGAGTTCCCCTACTAGCGGGAGGGCCGCAGATACGCAGTATTTT. Residues: CAWSSPTSGRAADTQYF. Using reference TRBV30 and TRBJ2-3 for the parts outside the CDR3, the full variable domain is SQTIHQWPATLVQPVGSPLSLECTVEGTSNPNLYWYRQAAGRGLQLLFYSVGIGQISSEVPQNLSASRPQDRQFILSSKKLLLSDSGFYLCAWSSPTSGRAADTQYFGPGTRLTVL.

This chain connects TRBV27 to TRBJ1-5; no definite D call. Trimming removed 6 bases at V and 3 bases at J, with 12 bases between. Germline CDR1 is MNHEY and CDR2 is SMNVEV (reference sequence). CDR3 length: 14 residues. CDR3: CASSPADINQPQHF. For the CDR3, the DNA is TGTGCCAGCAGCCCGGCCGACATCAATCAGCCCCAGCATTTT.

The rearrangement joins TRBV30 to TRBJ1-4, with 9 bases fitting TRBD1. From germline, CDR1 is GTSNPN and CDR2 SVGIG (reference sequence). Trimming removed 2 bases from V and 4 bases from J; junction bases left unmatched: 5. The length of the CDR3 is 15 residues. The CDR3 region is CAWSPQGQGNEKLFF. CDR3 DNA: TGTGCCTGGAGTCCCCAGGGACAGGGTAATGAAAAACTGTTTTTT.

The chain carries TRBV7-3 and TRBJ2-1; D not resolved. The CDR3 runs to 16 residues. CDR1 is SGHTA, CDR2 FQGTGA, per germline. Trimming cost V 2 bases and J 6 bases, with 17 bases left between them. CDR3 bases: TGTGCCAGCAGCTTACTACGCGGCACCCGAGGCAATGAGCAGTTCTTC. Residues: CASSLLRGTRGNEQFF. Filled out from reference TRBV7-3 and TRBJ2-1, the complete variable domain reads GAGVSQTPSNKVTEKGKYVELRCDPISGHTALYWYRQSLGQGPEFLIYFQGTGAADDSGLPNDRFFAVRPEGSVSTLKIQRTERGDSAVYLCASSLLRGTRGNEQFFGPGTRLTVL.

This clone has only a few counts. The chain carries TRBV5-1 and TRBJ2-7, with D hard to call. Per the germline V gene, CDR1 is SGHRS and CDR2 is YFSETQ. Trimming shortened V by 0 bases and J by 0 bases, and 10 bases separated the two germline ends. This CDR3 is 15 amino acids long. The CDR3 DNA is TGCGCCAGCAGCTTGGAGTCAGATACCTCCTACGAGCAGTACTTC. Amino acids: CASSLESDTSYEQYF.

The genes are TRBV28 and TRBJ2-7, with 7 positions matching TRBD1. This CDR3 contains 16 residues. V shed 5 bases, J shed 0 bases, and the junction held 10 bases outside the gene matches. In germline, CDR1 is MDHEN, CDR2 SYDVKM. The CDR3 DNA follows: TGTGCCAGCAGTCCCCGCGACAGGGTTTTCTCCTACGAGCAGTACTTC. Protein: CASSPRDRVFSYEQYF.

The chain couples TRBV30 to TRBJ2-7, with a weak D call TRBD1 (6 bases). The V end lost 3 bases, the J end lost 4 bases, and 7 bases lay between the germline ends. Per the germline V gene, CDR1 is GTSNPN and CDR2 is SVGIG (reference sequence). This CDR3 has 11 amino acids. DNA for the CDR3: TGTGCCTGGAGAACAGGGTACGAGCAGTACTTC. Translated: CAWRTGYEQYF.

This clone occurred once. This chain uses TRBV5-1 with TRBJ2-7; 8 bases align to TRBD2. The length of the CDR3 is 14 residues. The V gene end was trimmed by 1 base and the J gene end by 0 bases; junction bases not matched to a gene: 0. CDR1 SGHRS and CDR2 YFSETQ come from the germline V gene. The CDR3 nucleotides read TGCGCCAGCAGCTTGACTAGCGGCTCCTACGAGCAGTACTTC. Translation gives CASSLTSGSYEQYF. The full variable domain, with the rest looked up from reference TRBV5-1 and TRBJ2-7, is KAGVTQTPRYLIKTRGQQVTLSCSPISGHRSVSWYQQTPGQGLQFLFEYFSETQRNKGNFPGRFSGRQFSNSRSEMNVSTLELGDSALYLCASSLTSGSYEQYFGPGTRLTVT.

This clone was counted between two and nine times. The CDR3, as DNA: TGTGCCAGCAGTCAGGACAGGGGCTACAATCAGCCCCAGCATTTT. Its protein product is CASSQDRGYNQPQHF. V gene TRBV16 combines with J gene TRBJ1-5; 9 positions agree with TRBD1. The CDR3 has 15 residues. The V gene end was trimmed by 6 bases and the J gene end by 3 bases; junction bases not matched to a gene: 6. CDR1 KGHSY and CDR2 FQNENV come from the germline V gene.

V is TRBV7-2 and J is TRBJ2-7; 8 bases agree with TRBD1. CDR1 and CDR2 from the germline V gene are SGHTA and FQGNSA. Trimming took 1 base from V and 4 from J; bases not matched to a gene: 9. The CDR3 totals 16 residues. Written as DNA, the CDR3 is TGTGCCAGCAGCTTAGACCGGGACAGGAGAATGTACGAGCAGTACTTC. It encodes CASSLDRDRRMYEQYF.

The chain recombines TRBV28 with TRBJ1-1; no clear D. This CDR3 has 13 amino acids. Between the trimmed V and J ends, which lost 6 bases and 1 base, there was a span of 9 bases. Germline CDR1 is MDHEN and CDR2 is SYDVKM. As DNA, the CDR3 is TGTGCCAGCAGGATCTTACAGAACACTGAAGCTTTCTTT. Translating gives CASRILQNTEAFF.

This clone was counted between two and nine times. V usage is TRBV5-1 and J usage is TRBJ2-1, with TRBD2 identical over 9 bases. The germline gives CDR1 SGHRS, CDR2 YFSETQ. The CDR3 extends over 12 amino acids. The junction had 2 bases not matched to a gene; V was cut back by 7 bases and J by 6 bases. The CDR3 region is CASLAGANEQFF. The CDR3 DNA reads as TGCGCCAGCTTAGCGGGAGCCAATGAGCAGTTCTTC.

The CDR3 nucleotides are TGTGCCAGCAGAGGGGGTTATGGCTATGGCTACACCTTC. This codes for CASRGGYGYGYTF. This rearrangement joins TRBV28 to TRBJ1-2, with D perhaps TRBD1 (6 bases). The germline V and J ends were trimmed by 6 bases and 4 bases, with 12 bases remaining between them. The CDR3 sequence is 13 residues long. The germline CDR1 and CDR2 sequences are MDHEN and SYDVKM.

The chain carries TRBV29-1 and TRBJ2-5, with D possibly TRBD1 on 6 matching bases. Near its end, the DNA agrees better with TRBJ2-7, so the J call may be wrong. Germline lookup yields CDR1 SQVTM and CDR2 ANQGSEA. The CDR3 covers 13 residues. This CDR3 is CSAIQGGSYEQYF. The CDR3 DNA reads TGCAGCGCTATACAGGGCGGGTCCTACGAGCAGTACTTC.

V and J are TRBV6-5 and TRBJ2-1, with 10 bases matching TRBD1. V dropped 6 bases and J dropped 7; count of bases not matched to a gene: 3. This CDR3 region has 13 residues. The germline CDR1 and CDR2 sequences are MNHEY and SVGAGI. CDR3 residues: CASSSGQGNEQFF. CDR3 DNA sequence: TGTGCCAGCAGCTCGGGACAGGGGAATGAGCAGTTCTTC.

This clone occurred a few times. This chain links TRBV6-6 with TRBJ1-5, with 7 positions matching TRBD1. Unmatched junction bases numbered 12, after V lost 5 bases and J lost 5 bases. CDR3 length equals 16 residues. The V gene's germline CDR1 is MNHNY and CDR2 SVGAGI (reference sequence). The CDR3 region has the DNA TGTGCCAGCAGTCCAAACAGGGGATATGGATATCAGCCCCAGCATTTT. Amino acid sequence: CASSPNRGYGYQPQHF.

The genes are TRBV5-1 and TRBJ2-7; the D is unclear. CDR3 length: 11 residues. V shed 0 bases and J shed 6 bases, with 4 bases lying between them. Germline V gives CDR1 SGHRS, CDR2 YFSETQ. CDR3 in DNA: TGCGCCAGCAGCTTGGGCGCCGAGCAGTACTTC. Translated: CASSLGAEQYF.

The chain links TRBV4-3 to TRBJ1-4; possible D gene TRBD1, 5 bases. Trimming pared 1 base from V and 7 bases from J, leaving 13 bases between. The germline V gene encodes CDR1 LGHNA and CDR2 YSLEER. The CDR3 is made up of 15 amino acids. CDR3: CASSQGGLGREKLFF. CDR3 in DNA: TGCGCCAGCAGCCAAGGGGGACTCGGCCGTGAAAAACTGTTTTTT.